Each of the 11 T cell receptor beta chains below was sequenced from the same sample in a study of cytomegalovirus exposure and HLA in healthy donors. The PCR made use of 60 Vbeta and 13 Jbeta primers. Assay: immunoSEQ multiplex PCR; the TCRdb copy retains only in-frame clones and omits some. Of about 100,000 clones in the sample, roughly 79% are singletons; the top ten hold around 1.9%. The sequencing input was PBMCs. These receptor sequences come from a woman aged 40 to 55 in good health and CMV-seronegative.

In DNA form, the CDR3 reads TGTGCCAGTAATTCTGCTAGCGGGAGTATTAACGAGCAGTACTTC. This encodes CASNSASGSINEQYF. V gene TRBV19 combines with J gene TRBJ2-7; TRBD2 matches 10 bases. CDR1 and CDR2 (germline): LNHDA, SQIVND (reference sequence). The V and J ends lost 7 bases and 5 bases, in that order; junction bases with no gene match: 11. This CDR3 is 15 amino acids long. The full variable domain, its missing parts supplied by reference TRBV19 and TRBJ2-7, is DGGITQSPKYLFRKEGQNVTLSCEQNLNHDAMYWYRQDPGQGLRLIYYSQIVNDFQKGDIAEGYSVSREKKESFPLTVTSAQKNPTAFYLCASNSASGSINEQYFGPGTRLTVT.

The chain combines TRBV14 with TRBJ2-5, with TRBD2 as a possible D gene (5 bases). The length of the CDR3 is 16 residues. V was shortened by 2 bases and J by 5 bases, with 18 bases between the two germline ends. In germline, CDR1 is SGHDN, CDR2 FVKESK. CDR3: CASSQFDKGPGETQYF. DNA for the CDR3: TGTGCCAGCAGCCAATTTGATAAGGGCCCGGGGGAGACCCAGTACTTC. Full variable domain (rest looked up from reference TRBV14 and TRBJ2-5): EAGVTQFPSHSVIEKGQTVTLRCDPISGHDNLYWYRRVMGKEIKFLLHFVKESKQDESGMPNNRFLAERTGGTYSTLKVQPAELEDSGVYFCASSQFDKGPGETQYFGPGTRLLVL.

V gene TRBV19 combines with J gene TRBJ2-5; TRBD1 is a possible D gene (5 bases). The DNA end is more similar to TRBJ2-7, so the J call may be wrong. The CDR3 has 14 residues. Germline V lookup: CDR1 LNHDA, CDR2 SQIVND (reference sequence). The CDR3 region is CASSETVGHYEQYF. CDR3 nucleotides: TGTGCCAGTAGTGAGACAGTGGGGCACTACGAGCAGTACTTC.

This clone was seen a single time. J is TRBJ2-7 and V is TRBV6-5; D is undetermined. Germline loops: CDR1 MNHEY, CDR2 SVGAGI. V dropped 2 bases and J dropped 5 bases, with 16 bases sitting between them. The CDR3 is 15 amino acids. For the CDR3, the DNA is TGTGCCAGCAGTTACACCCTTGCAGGTACCCACGAGCAGTACTTC. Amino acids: CASSYTLAGTHEQYF.

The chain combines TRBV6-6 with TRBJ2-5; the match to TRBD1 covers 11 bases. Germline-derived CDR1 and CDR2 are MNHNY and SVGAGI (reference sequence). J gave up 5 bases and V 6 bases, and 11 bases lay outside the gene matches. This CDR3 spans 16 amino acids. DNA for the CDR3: TGTGCCAGCAGCCAAGGACAGGGGGCTAGAAGGGAGACCCAGTACTTC. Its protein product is CASSQGQGARRETQYF.

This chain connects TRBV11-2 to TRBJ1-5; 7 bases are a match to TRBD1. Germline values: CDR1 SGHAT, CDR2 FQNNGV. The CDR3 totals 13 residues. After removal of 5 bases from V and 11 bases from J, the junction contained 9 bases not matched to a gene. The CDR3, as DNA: TGTGCCAGCAGCCAGGGACATGACAGGGCCCAGCATTTT. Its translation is CASSQGHDRAQHF.

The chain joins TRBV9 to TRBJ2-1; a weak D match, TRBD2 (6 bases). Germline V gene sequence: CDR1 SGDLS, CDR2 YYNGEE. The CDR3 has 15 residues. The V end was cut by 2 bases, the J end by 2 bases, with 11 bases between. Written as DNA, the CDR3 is TGTGCCAGCAGCGTGGGATGGGAGGCCTACAATGAGCAGTTCTTC. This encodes CASSVGWEAYNEQFF. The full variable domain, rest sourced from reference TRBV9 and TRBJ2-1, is DSGVTQTPKHLITATGQRVTLRCSPRSGDLSVYWYQQSLDQGLQFLIQYYNGEERAKGNILERFSAQQFPDLHSELNLSSLELGDSALYFCASSVGWEAYNEQFFGPGTRLTVL.

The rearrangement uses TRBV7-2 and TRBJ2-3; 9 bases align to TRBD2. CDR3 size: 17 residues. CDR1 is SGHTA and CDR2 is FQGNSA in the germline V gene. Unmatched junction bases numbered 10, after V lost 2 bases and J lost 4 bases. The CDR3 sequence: CASSLSGWSGGPDTQYF. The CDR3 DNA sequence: TGTGCCAGCAGCTTATCGGGGTGGAGCGGGGGGCCAGATACGCAGTATTTT.

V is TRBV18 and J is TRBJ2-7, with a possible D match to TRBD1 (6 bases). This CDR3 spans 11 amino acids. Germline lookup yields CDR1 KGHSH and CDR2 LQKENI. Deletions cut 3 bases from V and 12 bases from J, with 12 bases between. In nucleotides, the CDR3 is TGTGCCAGCTCACCCGAGACAGGATTGTACTTC. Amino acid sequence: CASSPETGLYF.

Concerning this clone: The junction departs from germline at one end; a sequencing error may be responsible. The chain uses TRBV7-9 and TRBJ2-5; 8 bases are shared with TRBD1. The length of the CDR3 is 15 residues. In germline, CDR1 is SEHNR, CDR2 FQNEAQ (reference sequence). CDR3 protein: CSSSPDRAFQETQYF. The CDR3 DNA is TGTTCCAGCAGCCCGGACAGGGCCTTCCAAGAGACCCAGTACTTC.

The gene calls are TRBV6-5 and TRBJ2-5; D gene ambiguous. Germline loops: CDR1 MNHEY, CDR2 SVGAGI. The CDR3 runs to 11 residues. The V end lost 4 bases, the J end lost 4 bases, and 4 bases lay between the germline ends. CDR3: CASSSGETQYF. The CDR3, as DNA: TGTGCCAGCAGTTCCGGAGAGACCCAGTACTTC.